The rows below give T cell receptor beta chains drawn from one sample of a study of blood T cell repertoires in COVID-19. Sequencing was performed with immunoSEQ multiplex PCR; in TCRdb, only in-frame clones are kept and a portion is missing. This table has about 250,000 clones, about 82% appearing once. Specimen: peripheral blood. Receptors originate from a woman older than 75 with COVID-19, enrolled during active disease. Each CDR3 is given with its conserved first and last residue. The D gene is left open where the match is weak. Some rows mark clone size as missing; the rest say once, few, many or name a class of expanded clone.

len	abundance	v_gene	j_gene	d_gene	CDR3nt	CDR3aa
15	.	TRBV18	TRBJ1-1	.	TGTGCCAGCTCACCACCGACCAGGGCGGACACTGAAGCTTTCTTT	CASSPPTRADTEAFF
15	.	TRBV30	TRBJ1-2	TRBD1	TGTGCCTGGAGTATCGGGGACAGGGGATGGAGTGGCTACACCTTC	CAWSIGDRGWSGYTF
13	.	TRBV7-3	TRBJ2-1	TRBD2	TGTGCCAGCAGCGTCTTAGGGGAGGGTGAGCAGTTCTTC	CASSVLGEGEQFF
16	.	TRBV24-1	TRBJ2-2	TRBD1	TGTGCCACCAGTGGCGACAGGGCGCCAAACACCGGGGAGCTGTTTTTT	CATSGDRAPNTGELFF
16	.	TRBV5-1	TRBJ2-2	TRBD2	TGCGCCAGCCGGACCAGCGGGGGGTCGAACACCGGGGAGCTGTTTTTT	CASRTSGGSNTGELFF
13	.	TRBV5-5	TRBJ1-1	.	TGTGCCAGCAGCGCGACAGGGAACACTGAAGCTTTCTTT	CASSATGNTEAFF
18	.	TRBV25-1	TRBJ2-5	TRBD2	TGTGCCAGCAGTGAAACCCGACTAGCGGGGGGGTATTTAGAGACCCAGTACTTC	CASSETRLAGGYLETQYF
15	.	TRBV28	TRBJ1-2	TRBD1	TGTGCCAGCAGCCCCCAGGACAGGGGAAGATATGGCTACACCTTC	CASSPQDRGRYGYTF
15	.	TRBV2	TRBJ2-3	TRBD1	TGTGCCAGCAGAAGGGGACAGGCGATCACAGATACGCAGTATTTT	CASRRGQAITDTQYF
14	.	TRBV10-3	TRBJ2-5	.	TGTGCCATCAGTGTAGTTAGCGGTCAAGAGACCCAGTACTTC	CAISVVSGQETQYF
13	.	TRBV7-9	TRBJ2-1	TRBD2	TGTGCCAGCAAATCTAGCGGGTACAATGAGCAGTTCTTC	CASKSSGYNEQFF
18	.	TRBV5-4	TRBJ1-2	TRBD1	TGTGCCAGCAGCCAGACGGGGGACAGGGGAATTTTTAACTATGGCTACACCTTC	CASSQTGDRGIFNYGYTF
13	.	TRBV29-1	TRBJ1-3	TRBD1	TGCAGCCTCACAGGGGGCTCTGGAAACACCATATATTTT	CSLTGGSGNTIYF
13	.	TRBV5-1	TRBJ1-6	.	TGCGCCAGCAGCCCAGGGTTGGATTCACCCCTCCACTTT	CASSPGLDSPLHF
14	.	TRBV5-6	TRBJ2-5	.	TGTGCCAGCAGCTTGGCACGTGGGCCAGAGACCCAGTACTTC	CASSLARGPETQYF
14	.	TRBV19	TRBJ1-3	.	TGTGCCAGTAGTATGGAGGGATACGGAAACACCATATATTTT	CASSMEGYGNTIYF
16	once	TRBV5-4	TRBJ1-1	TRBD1	TGTGCCAGCAGCTTGGGACAGGGGGCGGGGAGCACTGAAGCTTTCTTT	CASSLGQGAGSTEAFF
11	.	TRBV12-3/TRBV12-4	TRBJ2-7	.	TGTGCCAGCAGTCCTTCCTACGAGCAGTACTTC	CASSPSYEQYF
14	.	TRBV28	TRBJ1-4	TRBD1	TGTGCCAGCAGTTTATTAGGGGGCTTCGGAAAACTGTTTTTT	CASSLLGGFGKLFF
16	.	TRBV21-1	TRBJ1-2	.	TGTGCCAGCAGCAAAAGGGAGACAGGGTCGCACTATGGCTACACCTTC	CASSKRETGSHYGYTF
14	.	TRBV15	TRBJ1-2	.	TGTGCCACCAGCAGAGGCGGGGCTGTCTATGGCTACACCTTC	CATSRGGAVYGYTF
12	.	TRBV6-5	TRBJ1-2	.	TGTGCCAGCAGTCTTAATAACTATGGCTACACCTTC	CASSLNNYGYTF
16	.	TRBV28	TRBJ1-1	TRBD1	TGTGCCAGCAGTTTCCCCCTAGTCGACAGGGATGTTAGAGCTTTCTTT	CASSFPLVDRDVRAFF
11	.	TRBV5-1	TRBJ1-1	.	TGCGCCAGCAGCTATGGACTTGAAGCTTTCTTT	CASSYGLEAFF
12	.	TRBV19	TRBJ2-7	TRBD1	TGTGCCAGTAGTACGACAGGGACAGAGCAGTACTTT	CASSTTGTEQYF
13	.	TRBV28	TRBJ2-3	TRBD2	TGTGCCAGCTCGGGAGGGCGGGTAGATACGCAGTATTTT	CASSGGRVDTQYF
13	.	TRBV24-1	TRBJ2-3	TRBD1	TGTGCCACCAGTGATGACAGGGGGCGGGCGCAGTATTTT	CATSDDRGRAQYF
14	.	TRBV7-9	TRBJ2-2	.	TGTGCCAGCAGCTTAGGACTTAACACCGGGGAGCTGTTTTTT	CASSLGLNTGELFF
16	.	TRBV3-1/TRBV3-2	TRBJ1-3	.	TGTGCCAGCAGCCAAGATATGGAGTCTTTTGGAAACACCATATATTTT	CASSQDMESFGNTIYF
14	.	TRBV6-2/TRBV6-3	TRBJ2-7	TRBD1	TGTGCCAGCAGTTACTCGACAGGGACCTACGAGCAGTACTTC	CASSYSTGTYEQYF
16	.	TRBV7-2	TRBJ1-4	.	TGTGCCAGCAGCCCCCAGCGACAGGCAACTAATGAAAAACTGTTTTTT	CASSPQRQATNEKLFF
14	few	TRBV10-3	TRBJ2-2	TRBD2	TGTGCCATCAGTGCCAGCGGGGAAGCCGGGGAGCTGTTTTTT	CAISASGEAGELFF
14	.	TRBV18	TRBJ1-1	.	TGTGCCAGCTCACCACAAGGGGTGAACACTGAAGCTTTCTTT	CASSPQGVNTEAFF
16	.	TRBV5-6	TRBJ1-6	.	TGTGCCAGCAGCTCCTGGGGAGCCCCCTATAATTCACCCCTCCACTTT	CASSSWGAPYNSPLHF
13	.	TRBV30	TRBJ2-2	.	TGTGCCTGGAGTGTGAGAGGGACCGGGGAGCTGTTTTTT	CAWSVRGTGELFF
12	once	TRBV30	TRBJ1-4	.	TGTGCGTGGGGCCACCCCGGTGAAAAACTGTTTTTT	CAWGHPGEKLFF
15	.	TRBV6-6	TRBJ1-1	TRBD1	TGTGCCAGCAGCGCATTGAACAGGGGATACACTGAAGCTTTCTTT	CASSALNRGYTEAFF
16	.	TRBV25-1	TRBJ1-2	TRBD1	TGTGCCAGCAGTTCACAACGCGCGGACAGGGACTATGGCTACACCTTC	CASSSQRADRDYGYTF
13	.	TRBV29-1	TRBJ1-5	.	TGCAGCGTAGCGGGGAAAGGGGGTCAGCCCCAGCATTTT	CSVAGKGGQPQHF
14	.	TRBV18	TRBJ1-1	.	TGTGCCAGCTCATTACAGGTAAAGGACACTGAAGCTTTCTTT	CASSLQVKDTEAFF
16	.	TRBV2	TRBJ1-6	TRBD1	TGTGCCAGCAGGAATCGGGACAGGGGGGATCGTTCACCCCTCCACTTT	CASRNRDRGDRSPLHF
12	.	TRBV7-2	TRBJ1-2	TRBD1	TGTGCCAGCAGCGAACAGGGGGCGGGCTACACCTTC	CASSEQGAGYTF
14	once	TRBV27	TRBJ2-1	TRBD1	TGTGCCAGCAGTCCGGACAGGGTACTCAATGAGCAGTTCTTC	CASSPDRVLNEQFF
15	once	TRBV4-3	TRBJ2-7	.	TGCGCCAGCAGCCAAGGAAATAGGGGAATCGGGACTCGGTACTTC	CASSQGNRGIGTRYF
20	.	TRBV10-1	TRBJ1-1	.	TGCGCCAGCAGAGAAGAGAGACGGGTCCTTATCCGGTTCTACAACACTGAAGCTTTCTTT	CASREERRVLIRFYNTEAFF
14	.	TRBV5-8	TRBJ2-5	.	TGTGCCAGCAGCTTGTATACAGTCCAAGAGACCCAGTACTTC	CASSLYTVQETQYF
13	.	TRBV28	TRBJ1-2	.	TGTGCCAGCAGTCCTACAGGGAGGGATAGCTACACCTTC	CASSPTGRDSYTF
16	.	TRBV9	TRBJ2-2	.	TGTGCCAGCAGCGTGTTAGGGGCGACTAGCACCGGGGAGCTGTTTTTT	CASSVLGATSTGELFF
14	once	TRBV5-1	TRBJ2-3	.	TGCGCCAGCAGCTGGGCGCTCCCCACAGATACGCAGTATTTT	CASSWALPTDTQYF
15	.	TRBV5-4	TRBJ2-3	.	TGTGCCAGCAGTAGGGAGAGCTCTAGCACAGATACGCAGTATTTT	CASSRESSSTDTQYF
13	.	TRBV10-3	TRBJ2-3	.	TGTGCCATCAGTGAGTCCACTATTGATACGCAGTATTTT	CAISESTIDTQYF
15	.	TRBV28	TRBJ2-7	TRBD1	TGTGCCAGCTATGCCCCAGGGGGCGCAGGGGTAGAGCAGTACTTC	CASYAPGGAGVEQYF
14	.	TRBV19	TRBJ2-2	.	TGTGCCAGTATTAGAACCGGGGGTGTCGGGGAGCTGTTTTTT	CASIRTGGVGELFF
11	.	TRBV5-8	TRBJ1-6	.	TGTGCCAGCAGCCTGGGTAATCCCCTCCACTTT	CASSLGNPLHF
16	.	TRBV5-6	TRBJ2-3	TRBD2	TGTGCCAGCAGCTCGCCGGGACTAGGCCTCACAGATACGCAGTATTTT	CASSSPGLGLTDTQYF
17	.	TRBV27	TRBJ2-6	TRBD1	TGTGCCAGCAGTTTAATGTGGACAGGGTCAGGGGCCAACGTCCTGACTTTC	CASSLMWTGSGANVLTF
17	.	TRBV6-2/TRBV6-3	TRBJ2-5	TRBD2	TGTGCCAGCACCCCATGGGGGGGGGTTCGGGCCCAAGAGACCCAGTACTTC	CASTPWGGVRAQETQYF
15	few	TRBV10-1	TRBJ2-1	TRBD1	TGCGCCAGCAGTTCGACAGGGGGGACCTACAATGAGCAGTTCTTC	CASSSTGGTYNEQFF
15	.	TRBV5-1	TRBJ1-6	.	TGCGCCAGCAGCCTCGCGGGGGAGCAAAATTCACCCCTCCACTTT	CASSLAGEQNSPLHF
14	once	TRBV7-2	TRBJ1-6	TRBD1	TGTGCCAGCAGCGCCACAGGGGCTAATTCACCCCTCCACTTT	CASSATGANSPLHF